A selection of T cell receptor beta chains follows, all from one sample in a study of CDR3 diversity in severe acne. TCRdb re-analysed the PCR reads in MiXCR, keeping a single row per CDR3 protein. This sample yields some 84,000 distinct CDR3 sequences, of which about half are seen a single time; around 10% belongs to the top ten. The material sequenced was blood. These receptors came from a male donor in good health, serving as a control. Each CDR3 is given with its conserved first and last residue. Each record gives: CDR3 DNA, CDR3 protein, D gene, clone size, V gene, J gene. A D gene is named only where the DNA matches it firmly. Size is stated for part of the rows, as once, few or many counts, or as a class when the clone is expanded.

cdr3_nt: TGTGCCAGCAGCTTAAGACGGACTGAAGCTTTCTTT; cdr3_aa: CASSLRRTEAFF; d_call: NA; clone_size: many; v_call: TRBV13; j_call: TRBJ1-1
cdr3_nt: TGCAGTGCTAGAGATTCGGTCAGGGGTTCTTCCTACGAGCAGTACTTC; cdr3_aa: CSARDSVRGSSYEQYF; d_call: NA; clone_size: NA; v_call: TRBV20-1; j_call: TRBJ2-7
cdr3_nt: TGTGCCAGCAGTGAATTTGGCGGGAGGGTGGTTGAGCAGTTCTTC; cdr3_aa: CASSEFGGRVVEQFF; d_call: TRBD2; clone_size: many; v_call: TRBV6-1; j_call: TRBJ2-1
cdr3_nt: TGTGCCAGTAGTCCGGAGCGAGAGGGAAGGTATGAGCAGTACTTC; cdr3_aa: CASSPEREGRYEQYF; d_call: NA; clone_size: NA; v_call: TRBV19; j_call: TRBJ2-7
cdr3_nt: TGCAGTGCGCGAGGGGGGAACACTGAAGCTTTCTTT; cdr3_aa: CSARGGNTEAFF; d_call: NA; clone_size: NA; v_call: TRBV20-1; j_call: TRBJ1-1
cdr3_nt: TGCAGTGCTAGAGACCCTCCACCACACGGGAGTGGGAACTATGACTACACCTTC; cdr3_aa: CSARDPPPHGSGNYDYTF; d_call: NA; clone_size: few; v_call: TRBV20-1; j_call: TRBJ1-2
cdr3_nt: TGTGCCACCAGTGATAGTGACAGCTCCTACGAGCAGTACTTC; cdr3_aa: CATSDSDSSYEQYF; d_call: NA; clone_size: many; v_call: TRBV24-1; j_call: TRBJ2-7
cdr3_nt: TGTGCCAGCAGCTTGACGGCGGGACAGGACACCGGGGAGCTGTTTTTT; cdr3_aa: CASSLTAGQDTGELFF; d_call: TRBD1; clone_size: NA; v_call: TRBV5-4; j_call: TRBJ2-2
cdr3_nt: TGCAGCGTAGGGACGGCCTTTATGGGCGAGCAGTACTTC; cdr3_aa: CSVGTAFMGEQYF; d_call: NA; clone_size: few; v_call: TRBV29-1; j_call: TRBJ2-7
cdr3_nt: TGTGCCACCAGCGGGGGGTTTGCCAAAAACATTCAGTACTTC; cdr3_aa: CATSGGFAKNIQYF; d_call: NA; clone_size: many; v_call: TRBV15; j_call: TRBJ2-4
cdr3_nt: TGCAGTGCCGGGACTAGCGGCACGGAGACCCAGTACTTC; cdr3_aa: CSAGTSGTETQYF; d_call: TRBD2; clone_size: medium-sized; v_call: TRBV20-1; j_call: TRBJ2-5
cdr3_nt: TGTGCCAGCAGCTCCATGGGGGCGGAGCAAGAGACCCAGCATTTT; cdr3_aa: CASSSMGAEQETQHF; d_call: NA; clone_size: NA; v_call: TRBV5-6; j_call: TRBJ1-5
cdr3_nt: TGTGCCAGCAGCGCCCCCGGGGGCACTCCCTCCCCCCCGCAGTACTTC; cdr3_aa: CASSAPGGTPSPPQYF; d_call: NA; clone_size: NA; v_call: TRBV7-8; j_call: TRBJ2-7
cdr3_nt: TGTGCCAGCAGCCCTGACAGGGGGCGGTACGAGCAGTACTTC; cdr3_aa: CASSPDRGRYEQYF; d_call: TRBD1; clone_size: NA; v_call: TRBV11-2; j_call: TRBJ2-7
cdr3_nt: TGCGCCAGCAGCTTGCAGACTAGCTCGAACACCGGGGAGCTGTTTTTT; cdr3_aa: CASSLQTSSNTGELFF; d_call: TRBD2; clone_size: few; v_call: TRBV5-1; j_call: TRBJ2-2
cdr3_nt: TGCAGTGCCTTCTCCGGGACTAGCGGGAGCAATGAGCAGTTCTTC; cdr3_aa: CSAFSGTSGSNEQFF; d_call: TRBD2; clone_size: once; v_call: TRBV20-1; j_call: TRBJ2-1
cdr3_nt: TGTGCCACCAGTGATTTTGCTAGCGGGCAGAGCGCGGTAGATACGCAGTATTTT; cdr3_aa: CATSDFASGQSAVDTQYF; d_call: TRBD2; clone_size: NA; v_call: TRBV24-1; j_call: TRBJ2-3
cdr3_nt: TGTGCCTGGACCACTGGACTAGCGCGGACCGGGGAGCTGTTTTTT; cdr3_aa: CAWTTGLARTGELFF; d_call: TRBD2; clone_size: NA; v_call: TRBV30; j_call: TRBJ2-2
cdr3_nt: TGTGCCACCAACAGTGGTCAGGGGGGCTATGGCTACACCTTC; cdr3_aa: CATNSGQGGYGYTF; d_call: TRBD1; clone_size: medium-sized; v_call: TRBV24-1; j_call: TRBJ1-2
cdr3_nt: TGTGCCAGCGGGCCCGGACTAGCGGCGTACAATGAGCAGTTCTTC; cdr3_aa: CASGPGLAAYNEQFF; d_call: TRBD2; clone_size: NA; v_call: TRBV12-3/TRBV12-4; j_call: TRBJ2-1
cdr3_nt: TGTGCCAGCAGCGGGAGCGGGCAGTTCTTC; cdr3_aa: CASSGSGQFF; d_call: NA; clone_size: few; v_call: TRBV7-9; j_call: TRBJ2-1
cdr3_nt: TGTGCCAGCAGCCTGACCAATGAGCAGTTCTTC; cdr3_aa: CASSLTNEQFF; d_call: NA; clone_size: once; v_call: TRBV10-3; j_call: TRBJ2-1
cdr3_nt: TGTGCCAGCAGCTTAACGTACGAGCAGTACTTC; cdr3_aa: CASSLTYEQYF; d_call: NA; clone_size: medium-sized; v_call: TRBV7-2; j_call: TRBJ2-7
cdr3_nt: TGTGCCAGCAGTCCCATGGGGGGCCTGGAGACCCAGTACTTC; cdr3_aa: CASSPMGGLETQYF; d_call: NA; clone_size: many; v_call: TRBV3-1; j_call: TRBJ2-5
cdr3_nt: TGTGCCATCAGACAGGGATCCTACGAGCAGTACTTC; cdr3_aa: CAIRQGSYEQYF; d_call: NA; clone_size: NA; v_call: TRBV10-3; j_call: TRBJ2-7
cdr3_nt: TGTGCCAGCAGCGTAGAAGGACGCCAATGGGTCAATGAGCAGTTCTTC; cdr3_aa: CASSVEGRQWVNEQFF; d_call: NA; clone_size: many; v_call: TRBV9; j_call: TRBJ2-1
cdr3_nt: TGTGCCAGTAGTATAATGTCGGAAAATCAGCCCCAGCATTTT; cdr3_aa: CASSIMSENQPQHF; d_call: NA; clone_size: many; v_call: TRBV19; j_call: TRBJ1-5
cdr3_nt: TGCGCCAGCAGATTGGGACAGGGAATCGGGGAGCTGTCTTTT; cdr3_aa: CASRLGQGIGELSF; d_call: TRBD1; clone_size: NA; v_call: TRBV5-1; j_call: TRBJ2-2
cdr3_nt: TGTGCCAGCAGCTTAGGGGGGGGGATCTACACTGAAGCTTTCTTT; cdr3_aa: CASSLGGGIYTEAFF; d_call: NA; clone_size: NA; v_call: TRBV7-2; j_call: TRBJ1-1
cdr3_nt: TGTGCCAGCAGCTTAGCCCCCGCGGCGCCGGACGAAAAACTGTTTTTT; cdr3_aa: CASSLAPAAPDEKLFF; d_call: NA; clone_size: NA; v_call: TRBV7-9; j_call: TRBJ1-4
cdr3_nt: TGTGCCAGCAGCGTAGGGCCGGAACAAGAGACCCAGTACTTC; cdr3_aa: CASSVGPEQETQYF; d_call: NA; clone_size: NA; v_call: TRBV9; j_call: TRBJ2-5
cdr3_nt: TGTGCCAGCAGTGGACAGGGAAGCTCCTACGAGCAGTACTTC; cdr3_aa: CASSGQGSSYEQYF; d_call: TRBD1; clone_size: NA; v_call: TRBV27; j_call: TRBJ2-7
cdr3_nt: TGTGCCTGGAGTCCGGGGATAGGCAATCAGCCCCAGCATTTT; cdr3_aa: CAWSPGIGNQPQHF; d_call: NA; clone_size: once; v_call: TRBV30; j_call: TRBJ1-5
cdr3_nt: TGCAGTGCCCCCCTGGGACAGGGCCCCTACAATGAGCAGTTCTTC; cdr3_aa: CSAPLGQGPYNEQFF; d_call: TRBD1; clone_size: many; v_call: TRBV20-1; j_call: TRBJ2-1
cdr3_nt: TGTGCCAGCATAGGGACCCCCAACGAAAAACTGTTTTTT; cdr3_aa: CASIGTPNEKLFF; d_call: NA; clone_size: NA; v_call: TRBV28; j_call: TRBJ1-4
cdr3_nt: TGTGCCAGCAGTGGTTGGTCAGGGGGCCACTACGAGCAGTACTTC; cdr3_aa: CASSGWSGGHYEQYF; d_call: TRBD1; clone_size: NA; v_call: TRBV25-1; j_call: TRBJ2-7
cdr3_nt: TGTGCCAGCAGCTTAGTTCTAGCGGGAGGGTCCTACGAGCAGTACTTC; cdr3_aa: CASSLVLAGGSYEQYF; d_call: TRBD2; clone_size: NA; v_call: TRBV7-2; j_call: TRBJ2-7